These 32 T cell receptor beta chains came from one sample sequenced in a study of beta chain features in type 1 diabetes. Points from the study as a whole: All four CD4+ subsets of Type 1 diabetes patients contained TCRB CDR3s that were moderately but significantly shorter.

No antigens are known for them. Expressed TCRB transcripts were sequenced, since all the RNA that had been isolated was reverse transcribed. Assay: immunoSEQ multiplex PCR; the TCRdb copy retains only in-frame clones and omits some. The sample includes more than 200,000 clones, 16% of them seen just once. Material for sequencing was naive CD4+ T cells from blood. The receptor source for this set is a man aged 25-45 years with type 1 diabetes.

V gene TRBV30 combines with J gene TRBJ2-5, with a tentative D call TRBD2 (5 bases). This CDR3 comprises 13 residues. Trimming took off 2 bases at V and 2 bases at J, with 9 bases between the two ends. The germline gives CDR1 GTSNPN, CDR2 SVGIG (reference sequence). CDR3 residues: CAWSSGNQETQYF. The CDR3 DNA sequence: TGTGCCTGGAGTTCGGGGAATCAAGAGACCCAGTACTTC.

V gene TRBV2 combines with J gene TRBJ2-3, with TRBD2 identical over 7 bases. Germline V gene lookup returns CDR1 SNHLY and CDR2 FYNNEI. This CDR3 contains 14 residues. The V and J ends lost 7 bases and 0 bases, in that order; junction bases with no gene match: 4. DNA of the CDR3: TGTGCCAGCAACCCACTAGCGAGCACAGATACGCAGTATTTT. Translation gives CASNPLASTDTQYF.

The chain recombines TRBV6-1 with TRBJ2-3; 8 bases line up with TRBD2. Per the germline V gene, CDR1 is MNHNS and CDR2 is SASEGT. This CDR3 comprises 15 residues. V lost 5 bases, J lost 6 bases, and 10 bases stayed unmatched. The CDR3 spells CASSRTSYRADTQYF. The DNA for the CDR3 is TGTGCCAGCAGTCGGACTAGCTACCGTGCGGATACGCAGTATTTT.

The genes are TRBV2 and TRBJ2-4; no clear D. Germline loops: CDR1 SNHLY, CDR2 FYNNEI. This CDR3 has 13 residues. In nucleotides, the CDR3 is TGTGCTACCACCGAGTTAGCCAAAAACATTCAGTACTTC. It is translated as CATTELAKNIQYF. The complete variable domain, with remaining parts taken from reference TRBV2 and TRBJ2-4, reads EPEVTQTPSHQVTQMGQEVILRCVPISNHLYFYWYRQILGQKVEFLVSFYNNEISEKSEIFDDQFSVERPDGSNFTLKIRSTKLEDSAMYFCATTELAKNIQYFGAGTRLSVL.

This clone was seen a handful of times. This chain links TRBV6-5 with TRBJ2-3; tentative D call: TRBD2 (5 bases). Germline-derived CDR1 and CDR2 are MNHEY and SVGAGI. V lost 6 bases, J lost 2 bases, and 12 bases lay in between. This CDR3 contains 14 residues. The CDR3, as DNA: TGTGCCAGCAGCCCCGGGATAGCCACAGATACGCAGTATTTT. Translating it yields CASSPGIATDTQYF.

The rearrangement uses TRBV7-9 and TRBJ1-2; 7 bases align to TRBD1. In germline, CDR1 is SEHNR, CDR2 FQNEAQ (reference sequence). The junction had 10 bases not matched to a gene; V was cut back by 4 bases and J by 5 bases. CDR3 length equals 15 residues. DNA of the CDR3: TGTGCCAGCAGCTCTGACAGGGAAGAGCCTTATGGCTACACCTTC. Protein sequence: CASSSDREEPYGYTF.

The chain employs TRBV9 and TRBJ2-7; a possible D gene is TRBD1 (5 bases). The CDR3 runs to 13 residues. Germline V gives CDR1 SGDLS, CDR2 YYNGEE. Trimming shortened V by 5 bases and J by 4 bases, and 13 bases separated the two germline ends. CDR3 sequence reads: CASSAGKRYEQYF. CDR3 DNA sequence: TGTGCCAGCAGTGCAGGGAAAAGATACGAGCAGTACTTC. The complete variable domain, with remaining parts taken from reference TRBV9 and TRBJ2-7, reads DSGVTQTPKHLITATGQRVTLRCSPRSGDLSVYWYQQSLDQGLQFLIQYYNGEERAKGNILERFSAQQFPDLHSELNLSSLELGDSALYFCASSAGKRYEQYFGPGTRLTVT.

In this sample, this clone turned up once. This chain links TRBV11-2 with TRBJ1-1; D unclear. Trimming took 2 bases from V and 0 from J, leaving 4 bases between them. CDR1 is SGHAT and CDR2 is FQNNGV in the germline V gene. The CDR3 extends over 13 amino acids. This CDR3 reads CASSLSLNTEAFF. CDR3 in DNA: TGTGCCAGCAGCTTAAGTCTGAACACTGAAGCTTTCTTT.

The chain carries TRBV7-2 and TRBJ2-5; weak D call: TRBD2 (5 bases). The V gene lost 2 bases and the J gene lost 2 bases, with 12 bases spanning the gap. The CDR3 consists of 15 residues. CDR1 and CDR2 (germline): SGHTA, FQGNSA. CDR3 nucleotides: TGTGCCAGCAGCTTAACGAGAGGGTTACAAGAGACCCAGTACTTC. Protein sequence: CASSLTRGLQETQYF.

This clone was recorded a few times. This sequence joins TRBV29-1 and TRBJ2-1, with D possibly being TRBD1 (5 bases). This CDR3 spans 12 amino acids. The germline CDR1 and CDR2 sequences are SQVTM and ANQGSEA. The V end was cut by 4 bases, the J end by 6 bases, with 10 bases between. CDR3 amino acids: CSVGDSFNEQFF. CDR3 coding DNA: TGCAGCGTTGGAGACAGTTTCAATGAGCAGTTCTTC.

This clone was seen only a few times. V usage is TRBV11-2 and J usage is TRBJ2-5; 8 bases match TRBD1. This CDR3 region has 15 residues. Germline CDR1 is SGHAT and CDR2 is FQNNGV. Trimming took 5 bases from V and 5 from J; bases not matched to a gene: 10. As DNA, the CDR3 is TGTGCCAGCAGCCCCCAGGGGGCTAGGGGGGAGACCCAGTACTTC. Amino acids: CASSPQGARGETQYF.

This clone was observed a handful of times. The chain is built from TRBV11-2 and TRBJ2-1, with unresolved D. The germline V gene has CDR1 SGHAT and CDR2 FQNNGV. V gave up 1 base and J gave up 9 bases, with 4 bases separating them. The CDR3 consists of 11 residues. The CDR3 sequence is CASSLVLEQFF. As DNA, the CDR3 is TGTGCCAGCAGCTTAGTCCTTGAGCAGTTCTTC.

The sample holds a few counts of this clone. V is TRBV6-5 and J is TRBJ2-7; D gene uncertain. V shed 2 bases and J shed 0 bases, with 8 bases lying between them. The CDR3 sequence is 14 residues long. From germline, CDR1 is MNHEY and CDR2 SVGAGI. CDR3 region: CASSYGGTSYEQYF. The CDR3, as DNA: TGTGCCAGCAGTTACGGCGGCACCTCCTACGAGCAGTACTTC.

This chain's CDR3 is CSVEGRRSNTEAFF. DNA for the CDR3: TGCAGCGTTGAGGGCCGCCGGTCGAATACTGAAGCTTTCTTT. The gene calls are TRBV29-1 and TRBJ1-1; D is undetermined. The CDR3 has 14 residues. CDR1 and CDR2 from the germline V gene are SQVTM and ANQGSEA. Trimming took off 3 bases at V and 5 bases at J, with 16 bases between the two ends.

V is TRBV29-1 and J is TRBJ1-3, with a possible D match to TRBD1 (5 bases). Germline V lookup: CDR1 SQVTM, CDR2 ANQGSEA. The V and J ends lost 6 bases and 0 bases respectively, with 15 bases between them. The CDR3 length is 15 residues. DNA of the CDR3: TGCAGCGTGAAAGGGACGCCAAGCTCTGGAAACACCATATATTTT. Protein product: CSVKGTPSSGNTIYF. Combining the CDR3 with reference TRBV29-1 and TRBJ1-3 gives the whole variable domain SAVISQKPSRDICQRGTSLTIQCQVDSQVTMMFWYRQQPGQSLTLIATANQGSEATYESGFVIDKFPISRPNLTFSTLTVSNMSPEDSSIYLCSVKGTPSSGNTIYFGEGSWLTVV.

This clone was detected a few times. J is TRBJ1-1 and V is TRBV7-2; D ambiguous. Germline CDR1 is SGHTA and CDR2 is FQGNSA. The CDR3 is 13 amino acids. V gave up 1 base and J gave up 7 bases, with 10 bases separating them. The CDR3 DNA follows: TGTGCCAGCAGCTTAGTTCGCCAGTTTGAAGCTTTCTTT. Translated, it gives CASSLVRQFEAFF.

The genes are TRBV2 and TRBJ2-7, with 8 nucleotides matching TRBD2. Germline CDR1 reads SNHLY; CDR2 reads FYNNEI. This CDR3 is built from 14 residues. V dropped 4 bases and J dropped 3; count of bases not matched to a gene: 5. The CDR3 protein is CASSGGRKDYEQYF. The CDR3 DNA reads TGTGCCAGCAGTGGCGGGAGGAAAGACTACGAGCAGTACTTC.

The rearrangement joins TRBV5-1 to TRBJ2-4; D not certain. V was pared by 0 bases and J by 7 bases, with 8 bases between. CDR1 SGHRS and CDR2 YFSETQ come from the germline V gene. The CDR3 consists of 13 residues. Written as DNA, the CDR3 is TGCGCCAGCAGCTTGGAGGCCCAGAACATTCAGTACTTC. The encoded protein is CASSLEAQNIQYF.

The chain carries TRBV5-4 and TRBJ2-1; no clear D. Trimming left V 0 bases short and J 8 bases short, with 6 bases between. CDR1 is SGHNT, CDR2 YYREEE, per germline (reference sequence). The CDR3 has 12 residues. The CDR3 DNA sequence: TGTGCCAGCAGCTTGGTCAAGGATGAGCAGTTCTTC. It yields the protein CASSLVKDEQFF.

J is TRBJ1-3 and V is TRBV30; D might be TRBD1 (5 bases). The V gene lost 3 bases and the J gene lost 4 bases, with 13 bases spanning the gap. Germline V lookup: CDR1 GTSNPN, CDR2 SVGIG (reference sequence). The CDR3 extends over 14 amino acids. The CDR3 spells CAWRATGIGNTIYF. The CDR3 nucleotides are TGTGCCTGGAGAGCCACAGGAATCGGAAACACCATATATTTT.

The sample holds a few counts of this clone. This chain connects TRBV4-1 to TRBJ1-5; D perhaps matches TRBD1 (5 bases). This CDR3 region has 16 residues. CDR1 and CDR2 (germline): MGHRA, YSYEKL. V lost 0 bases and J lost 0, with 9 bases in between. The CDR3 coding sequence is TGCGCCAGCAGCCAAGACCCAGGGCGTAGCAATCAGCCCCAGCATTTT. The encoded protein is CASSQDPGRSNQPQHF.

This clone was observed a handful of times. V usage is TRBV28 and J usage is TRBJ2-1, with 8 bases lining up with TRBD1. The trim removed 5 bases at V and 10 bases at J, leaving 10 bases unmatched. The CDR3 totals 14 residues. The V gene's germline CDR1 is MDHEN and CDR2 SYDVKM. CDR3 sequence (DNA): TGTGCCAGCAGTCGCGCGGACAGGGTGGAGGAGCAGTTCTTC. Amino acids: CASSRADRVEEQFF.

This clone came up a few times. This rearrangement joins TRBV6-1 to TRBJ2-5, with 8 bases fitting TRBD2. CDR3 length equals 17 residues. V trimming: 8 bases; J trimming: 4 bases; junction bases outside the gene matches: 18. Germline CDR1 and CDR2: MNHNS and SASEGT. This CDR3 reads CASGGSGSNVWGETQYF. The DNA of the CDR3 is TGTGCCAGCGGTGGAAGCGGGAGTAACGTTTGGGGAGAGACCCAGTACTTC.

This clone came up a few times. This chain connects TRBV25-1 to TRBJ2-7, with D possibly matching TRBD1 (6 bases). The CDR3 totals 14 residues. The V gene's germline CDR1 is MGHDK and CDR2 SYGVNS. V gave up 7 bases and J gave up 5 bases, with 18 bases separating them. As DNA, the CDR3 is TGTGCCAGCATCTACAGGGTCGGTACTAACGAGCAGTACTTC. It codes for CASIYRVGTNEQYF.

The CDR3, as DNA: TGTGCCAGCTCACCTGGGAGAAGTTACAATGAGCAGTTCTTC. Translated: CASSPGRSYNEQFF. The chain is built from TRBV18 and TRBJ2-1; D might be TRBD2 (5 bases). The V end was cut by 3 bases, the J end by 4 bases, with 10 bases between. Per germline, CDR1 KGHSH and CDR2 LQKENI. This CDR3 contains 14 residues.

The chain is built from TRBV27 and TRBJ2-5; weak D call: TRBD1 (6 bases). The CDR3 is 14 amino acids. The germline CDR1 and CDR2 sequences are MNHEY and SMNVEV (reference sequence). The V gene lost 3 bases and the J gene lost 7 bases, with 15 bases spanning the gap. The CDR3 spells CASSFSGHGRTQYF. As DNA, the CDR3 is TGTGCCAGCAGTTTCTCGGGACACGGAAGGACCCAGTACTTC.

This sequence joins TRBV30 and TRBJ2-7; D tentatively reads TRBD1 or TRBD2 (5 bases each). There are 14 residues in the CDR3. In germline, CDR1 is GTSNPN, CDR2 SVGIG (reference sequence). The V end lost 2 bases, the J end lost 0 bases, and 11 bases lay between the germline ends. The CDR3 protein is CAWSHGTLSYEQYF. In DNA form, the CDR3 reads TGTGCCTGGAGTCACGGGACCCTCTCCTACGAGCAGTACTTC.

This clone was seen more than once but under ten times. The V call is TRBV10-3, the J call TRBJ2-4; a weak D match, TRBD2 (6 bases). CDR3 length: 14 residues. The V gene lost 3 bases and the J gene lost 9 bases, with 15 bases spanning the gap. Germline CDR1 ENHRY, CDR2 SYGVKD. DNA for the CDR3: TGTGCCATCAGTGACGGCCAGGGAGGCGGCATTCAGTACTTC. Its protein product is CAISDGQGGGIQYF.

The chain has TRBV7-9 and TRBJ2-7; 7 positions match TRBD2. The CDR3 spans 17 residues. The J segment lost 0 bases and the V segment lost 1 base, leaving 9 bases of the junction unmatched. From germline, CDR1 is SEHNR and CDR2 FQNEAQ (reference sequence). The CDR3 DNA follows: TGTGCCAGCAGCTTAGGGAAACGACTAGCCAACTCCTACGAGCAGTACTTC. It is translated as CASSLGKRLANSYEQYF.

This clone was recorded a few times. CDR3 DNA: TGCAGCGTTCTTACACCGAACACTGAAGCTTTCTTT. It translates to CSVLTPNTEAFF. This rearrangement joins TRBV29-1 to TRBJ1-1; D is uncertain. The CDR3 covers 12 residues. The V end was cut by 5 bases, the J end by 1 base, with 8 bases between. Germline loops: CDR1 SQVTM, CDR2 ANQGSEA.

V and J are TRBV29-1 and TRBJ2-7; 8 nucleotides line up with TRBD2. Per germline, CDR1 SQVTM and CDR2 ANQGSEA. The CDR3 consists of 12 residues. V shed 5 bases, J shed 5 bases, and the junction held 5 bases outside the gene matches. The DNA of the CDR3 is TGCAGCGTTCCTCGGGGGGGAGACGAGCAGTACTTC. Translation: CSVPRGGDEQYF.

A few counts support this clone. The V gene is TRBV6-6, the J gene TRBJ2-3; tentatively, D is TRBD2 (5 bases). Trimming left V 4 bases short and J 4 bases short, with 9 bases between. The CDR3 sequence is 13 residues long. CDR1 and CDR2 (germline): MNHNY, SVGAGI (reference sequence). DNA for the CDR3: TGTGCCAGCAGTTCGACGCGGGCAGATACGCAGTATTTT. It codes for CASSSTRADTQYF.